The rows below give T cell receptor beta chains drawn from one sample of a study of T-cell reconstitution after alpha-beta-depleted transplantation in children. One entry per CDR3 protein, called by TCRdb with MiXCR from the PCR reads. Found here are 210,000 or so distinct CDR3 sequences, 9.5% to 13% of them singletons; the top ten hold about 30%. The sample was PBMCs, taken before TCRalphabeta/CD19-depleted stem cell transplant. The receptors shown here come from a child less than two years old with acute myeloid leukemia, due to receive a stem cell transplant. Both conserved end residues are part of each CDR3. Fields, in order: CDR3 protein, CDR3 DNA, D gene, V gene, J gene, clone size. The D gene is left open where the match is weak. Size tells how often a clone was seen (once, few, many) or the class of an expanded clone, and some rows leave it out.

CDR3: CASSEYRDRDTHTDTQYF
DNA: TGTGCCAGCAGTGAATACCGGGACAGGGACACACACACAGATACGCAGTATTTT
D: TRBD1
V: TRBV25-1
J: TRBJ2-3
size: many

CDR3: CASSQGPPGLAVYNEQFF
DNA: TGTGCCAGCAGCCAAGGGCCTCCGGGACTAGCGGTATACAATGAGCAGTTCTTC
D: TRBD2
V: TRBV14
J: TRBJ2-1
size: many

CDR3: CASSLYGRSEQFF
DNA: TGTGCCAGCAGTTTATATGGCAGAAGTGAGCAGTTCTTC
D: NA
V: TRBV12-3/TRBV12-4
J: TRBJ2-1
size: NA

CDR3: CAWSQDRVLNEQYF
DNA: TGTGCCTGGAGCCAGGACAGGGTATTAAACGAGCAGTACTTC
D: TRBD1
V: TRBV30
J: TRBJ2-7
size: NA

CDR3: CASSPRWTSGRNETQYF
DNA: TGTGCCAGCAGCCCGCGCTGGACTAGCGGGAGAAATGAGACCCAGTACTTC
D: TRBD2
V: TRBV7-9
J: TRBJ2-5
size: many

CDR3: CASTPLGQQYQPQHF
DNA: TGTGCCAGCACCCCTTTGGGGCAGCAATATCAGCCCCAGCATTTT
D: NA
V: TRBV28
J: TRBJ1-5
size: NA

CDR3: CASSSTGSNQPQHF
DNA: TGTGCCAGCAGTTCGACGGGGTCCAATCAGCCCCAGCATTTT
D: NA
V: TRBV6-6
J: TRBJ1-5
size: few

CDR3: CSARQGGYTF
DNA: TGCAGTGCTAGACAGGGTGGCTACACCTTC
D: NA
V: TRBV20-1
J: TRBJ1-2
size: many

CDR3: CSAREGARNTQYF
DNA: TGCAGTGCTAGAGAGGGGGCGCGGAATACGCAGTATTTT
D: NA
V: TRBV20-1
J: TRBJ2-3
size: many

CDR3: CASTVGGTNSYEQYF
DNA: TGTGCCAGCACCGTGGGCGGGACCAACTCCTACGAGCAGTACTTC
D: NA
V: TRBV6-1
J: TRBJ2-7
size: NA

CDR3: CASSYTGSRNGELFF
DNA: TGTGCCAGCAGCTATACCGGGTCCCGCAACGGGGAGCTGTTTTTT
D: NA
V: TRBV28
J: TRBJ2-2
size: NA

CDR3: CASSSYPRDSYEQYF
DNA: TGTGCCAGCAGCTCCTACCCCCGGGACTCCTACGAGCAGTACTTC
D: NA
V: TRBV3-1
J: TRBJ2-7
size: many

CDR3: CASSLVSASRQFF
DNA: TGTGCCAGCAGCTTAGTTTCGGCTAGCAGGCAGTTCTTC
D: NA
V: TRBV7-8
J: TRBJ2-1
size: few

CDR3: CASSLEVLYEQYF
DNA: TGTGCCAGCAGCTTAGAGGTGCTCTACGAGCAGTACTTC
D: NA
V: TRBV7-6
J: TRBJ2-7
size: many

CDR3: CASSLGQAGELFF
DNA: TGTGCCAGCAGTTTAGGACAGGCCGGGGAGCTGTTTTTT
D: NA
V: TRBV12-3/TRBV12-4
J: TRBJ2-2
size: many

CDR3: CASSWGLAGGPGGTDTQYF
DNA: TGTGCCAGCAGCTGGGGACTAGCGGGAGGGCCTGGGGGCACAGATACGCAGTATTTT
D: TRBD2
V: TRBV11-2
J: TRBJ2-3
size: many

CDR3: CASSPGTGGSEQYF
DNA: TGTGCCAGCAGTCCCGGGACAGGGGGCTCCGAGCAGTACTTC
D: TRBD1
V: TRBV12-3/TRBV12-4
J: TRBJ2-7
size: many

CDR3: CASAAGGHSSEQYF
DNA: TGTGCCAGCGCGGCGGGGGGTCATTCCAGCGAGCAGTACTTC
D: TRBD2
V: TRBV27
J: TRBJ2-7
size: NA